One and the same sample provided the 3 T cell receptor beta chains below, sequenced in a study of blood T cell repertoires in COVID-19. Sequenced by immunoSEQ multiplex PCR; TCRdb stores in-frame clones only, minus some. Of roughly 280,000 clones listed, 75% to 90% are singletons. The sample consisted of peripheral blood. All receptors come from a man in his fifties or sixties who had recovered from COVID-19.

The CDR3: CAWSTGVSTNEKLFF. In DNA form, the CDR3 reads TGTGCCTGGAGTACAGGGGTTTCTACTAATGAAAAACTGTTTTTT. J is TRBJ1-4 and V is TRBV30, with 7 bases matching TRBD1. Trimming removed 2 bases from V and 2 bases from J; junction bases left unmatched: 5. The CDR3 is 15 amino acids. Germline V gene data show CDR1 as GTSNPN and CDR2 as SVGIG (reference sequence).

DNA of the CDR3: TGTGCCAGCTCAAACGGCGGCAGGGGGAATGGCTACACCTTC. Translated: CASSNGGRGNGYTF. The J gene is TRBJ1-2, the V gene TRBV18; 7 bases fit TRBD1. J gave up 6 bases and V 5 bases, and 9 bases lay outside the gene matches. Germline CDR1 KGHSH, CDR2 LQKENI. CDR3 length: 14 residues.

V and J are TRBV6-5 and TRBJ2-3; D gene uncertain. The CDR3 runs 13 residues. V lost 4 bases and J lost 6, with 11 bases in between. Looked up from germline, CDR1 is MNHEY and CDR2 is SVGAGI. CDR3: CASSSPVADTQYF. The CDR3 DNA sequence: TGTGCCAGCAGTTCCCCTGTGGCCGATACGCAGTATTTT.